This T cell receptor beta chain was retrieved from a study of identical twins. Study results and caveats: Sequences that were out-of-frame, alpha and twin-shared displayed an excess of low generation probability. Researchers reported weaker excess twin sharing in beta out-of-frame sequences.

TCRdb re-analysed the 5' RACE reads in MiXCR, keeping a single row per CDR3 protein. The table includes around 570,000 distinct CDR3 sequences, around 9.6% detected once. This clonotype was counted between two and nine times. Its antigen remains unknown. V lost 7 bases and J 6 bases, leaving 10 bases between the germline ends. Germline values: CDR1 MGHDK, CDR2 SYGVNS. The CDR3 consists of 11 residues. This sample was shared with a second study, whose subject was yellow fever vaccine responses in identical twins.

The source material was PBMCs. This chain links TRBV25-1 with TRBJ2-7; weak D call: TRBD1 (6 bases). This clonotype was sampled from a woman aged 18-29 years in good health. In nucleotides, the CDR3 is TGTGCCAGCACCTCAGGGGCCGAGCAGTACTTC. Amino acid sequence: CASTSGAEQYF.